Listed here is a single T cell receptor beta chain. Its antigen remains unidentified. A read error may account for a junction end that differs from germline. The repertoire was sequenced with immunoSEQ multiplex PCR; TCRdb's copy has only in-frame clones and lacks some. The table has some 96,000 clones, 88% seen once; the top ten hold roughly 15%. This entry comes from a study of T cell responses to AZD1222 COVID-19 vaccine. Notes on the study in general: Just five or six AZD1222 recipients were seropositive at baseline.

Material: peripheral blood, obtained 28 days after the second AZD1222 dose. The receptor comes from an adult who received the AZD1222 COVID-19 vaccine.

In DNA, the CDR3 is TGTGCCACCAGTACAGGGGGCGGATCTGTGAACACTGAAGCTTTCTTT. Translated, it gives CATSTGGGSVNTEAFF. The V gene is TRBV27, the J gene TRBJ1-1, with 9 nucleotides matching TRBD1. Germline V lookup: CDR1 MNHEY, CDR2 SMNVEV (reference sequence). The CDR3 covers 16 residues.